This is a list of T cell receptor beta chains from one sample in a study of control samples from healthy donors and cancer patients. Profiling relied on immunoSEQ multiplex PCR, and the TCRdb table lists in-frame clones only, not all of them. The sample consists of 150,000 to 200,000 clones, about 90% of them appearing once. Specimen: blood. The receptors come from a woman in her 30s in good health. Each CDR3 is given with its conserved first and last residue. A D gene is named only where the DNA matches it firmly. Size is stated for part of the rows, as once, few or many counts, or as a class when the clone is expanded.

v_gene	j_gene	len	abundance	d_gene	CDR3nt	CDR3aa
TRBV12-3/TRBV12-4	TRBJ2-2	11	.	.	TGTGCCAGCAGGAGCGCCGGGGAGCTGTTTTTT	CASRSAGELFF
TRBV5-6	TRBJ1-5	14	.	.	TGTGCCAGCAGCCAACAGGGTTCACGTCAGCCCCAGCATTTT	CASSQQGSRQPQHF
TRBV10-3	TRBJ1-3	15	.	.	TGTGCCATCCTCGGACAGCCGAGCTCTGGAAACACCATATATTTT	CAILGQPSSGNTIYF
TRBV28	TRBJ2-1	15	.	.	TGTGCCAGCAGTTTCTCCGGCCCCACCTACAATGAGCAGTTCTTC	CASSFSGPTYNEQFF
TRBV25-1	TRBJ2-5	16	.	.	TGTGCCAGCAGTGAATATAGATCGGGGAGGGGGGAGACCCAGTACTTC	CASSEYRSGRGETQYF
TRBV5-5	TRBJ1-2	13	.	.	TGTGCCAGCAGCCCGGAAGGGGACTATGGCTACACCTTC	CASSPEGDYGYTF
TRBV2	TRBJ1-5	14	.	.	TGTGCCAGCAGTGTGGTCAGGAGGGAGCAGCCCCAGCATTTT	CASSVVRREQPQHF
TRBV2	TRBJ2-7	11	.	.	TGTGCCAGCAGTGACAGAGTAGGGCAGTACTTC	CASSDRVGQYF
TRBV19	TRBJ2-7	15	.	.	TGTGCCAGTAGTATCGCAGGGTCCTATTCCTACGAGCAGTACTTC	CASSIAGSYSYEQYF
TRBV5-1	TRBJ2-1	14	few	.	TGCGCCAGCAGCTTGGTGATTTCAGGGAATGAGCAGTTCTTC	CASSLVISGNEQFF
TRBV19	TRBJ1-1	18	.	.	TGTGCCAGTAGTGTAGACAGCTCCCTTTGGCAGGTGAACACTGAAGCTTTCTTT	CASSVDSSLWQVNTEAFF
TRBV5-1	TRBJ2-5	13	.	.	TGCGCCAGCAGCTTGTGGTCAGGGGAGACCCAGTACTTC	CASSLWSGETQYF
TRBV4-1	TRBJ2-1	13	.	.	TGCGCCAGCAGCCAAGATCCCCTCGATGAGCAGTTCTTC	CASSQDPLDEQFF
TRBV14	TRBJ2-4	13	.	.	TGTGCCAGCAGCCACAGCCGGGGAAACATTCAGTACTTC	CASSHSRGNIQYF
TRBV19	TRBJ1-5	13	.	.	TGTGCCAGTAGTATAGACTGGGATCAGCCCCAGCATTTT	CASSIDWDQPQHF
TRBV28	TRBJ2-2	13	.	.	TGTGCCAGCAGTTTAGGGATTCCCGGGGAGCTGTTTTTT	CASSLGIPGELFF
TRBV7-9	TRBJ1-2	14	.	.	TGTGCCAGCAGAGTGTGGGGGGCCGTTTACGGCTACACCTTC	CASRVWGAVYGYTF
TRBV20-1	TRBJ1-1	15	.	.	TGCAGTGCTAGTGGTGACATTCGGGTTGACACTGAAGCTTTCTTT	CSASGDIRVDTEAFF
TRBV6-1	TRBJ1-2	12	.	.	TGTGCCAGCAGTGAAGGAGGTTTGGGCTACACCTTC	CASSEGGLGYTF
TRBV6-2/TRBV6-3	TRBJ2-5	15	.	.	TGTGCCAGCAGTTACGCGCAGGGGATCTTAGAGACCCAGTACTTC	CASSYAQGILETQYF
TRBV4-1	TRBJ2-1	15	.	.	TGCGCCAGCAGCCCTGGGACACTGATAGGTAATGAGCAGTTCTTC	CASSPGTLIGNEQFF
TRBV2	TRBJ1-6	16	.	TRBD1	TGTGCCAGCAGCCGCGACAGGGGAACTTATAATTCACCCCTCCACTTT	CASSRDRGTYNSPLHF
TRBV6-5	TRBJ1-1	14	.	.	TGTGCCAGCAGGGTAGGGCGAGTGGGCACTGAAGCTTTCTTT	CASRVGRVGTEAFF
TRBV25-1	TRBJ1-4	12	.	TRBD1	TGTGCCAGCAGTGGCGGACAGGGAAAACTGTTTTTT	CASSGGQGKLFF
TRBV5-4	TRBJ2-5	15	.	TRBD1	TGTGCCAGCAGCTTGATTCGACAGGGCTTGGAGACCCAGTACTTC	CASSLIRQGLETQYF
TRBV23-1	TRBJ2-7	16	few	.	TGCGCCAGCAGTCAACGGGATTTAACTTTGTCCTACGAGCAGTACTTC	CASSQRDLTLSYEQYF
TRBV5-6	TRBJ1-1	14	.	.	TGTGCCAGCAGCTGGGGACTGGAGAACACTGAAGCTTTCTTT	CASSWGLENTEAFF
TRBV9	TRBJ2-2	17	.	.	TGTGCCAGCAGCGTAGCCCCAGGCGGGGCGAACACCGGGGAGCTGTTTTTT	CASSVAPGGANTGELFF
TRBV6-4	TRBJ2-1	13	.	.	TGTGCCAGCAGCAAGAATCGGGGCAATGAGCAGTTCTTC	CASSKNRGNEQFF
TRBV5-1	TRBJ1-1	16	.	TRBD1	TGCGCCAGCAGCCAAACACCCGGGACAGGTAACACTGAAGCTTTCTTT	CASSQTPGTGNTEAFF
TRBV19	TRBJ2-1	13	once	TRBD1	TGTGCCAGTAGTATAGGGACAGGGGATGAGCAGTTCTTC	CASSIGTGDEQFF
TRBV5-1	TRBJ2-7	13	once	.	TGCGCCAGCAGCTTAACTGATGACTACGAGCAGTACTTC	CASSLTDDYEQYF
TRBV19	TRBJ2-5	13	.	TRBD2	TGTGCCAGTAGCGGGGGGGTCGGGGAGACCCAGTACTTC	CASSGGVGETQYF
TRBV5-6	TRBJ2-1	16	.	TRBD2	TGTGCCAGCAGCTTAAGGACTAGCGGGAAATACAATGAGCAGTTCTTC	CASSLRTSGKYNEQFF
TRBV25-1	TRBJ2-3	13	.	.	TGTGCCAGCAGTGATGGGGGAGCGGATACGCAGTATTTT	CASSDGGADTQYF
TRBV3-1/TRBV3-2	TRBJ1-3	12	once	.	TGTGCCAGCAGCCAAGCGTCGAACACCATATATTTT	CASSQASNTIYF
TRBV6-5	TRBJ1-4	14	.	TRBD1	TGTGCCAGCAGGGGACAGGTAAGGGGAGAAAAACTGTTTTTT	CASRGQVRGEKLFF
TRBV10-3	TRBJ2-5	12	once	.	TGTGCCATCGGCGGCCTCGAAGAGACCCAGTACTTC	CAIGGLEETQYF
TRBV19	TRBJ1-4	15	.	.	TGTGCCAGTAGTACGGGACACGGGACTAATGAAAAACTGTTTTTT	CASSTGHGTNEKLFF
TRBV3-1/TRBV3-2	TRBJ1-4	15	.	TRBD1	TGTGCCAGCAGCCAATGGGGACAGGGAGGGGAAAAACTGTTTTTT	CASSQWGQGGEKLFF
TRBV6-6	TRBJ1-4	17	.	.	TGTGCCAGCAGTCCGACGTTCTGGTCAGGCCTTAATGAAAAACTGTTTTTT	CASSPTFWSGLNEKLFF